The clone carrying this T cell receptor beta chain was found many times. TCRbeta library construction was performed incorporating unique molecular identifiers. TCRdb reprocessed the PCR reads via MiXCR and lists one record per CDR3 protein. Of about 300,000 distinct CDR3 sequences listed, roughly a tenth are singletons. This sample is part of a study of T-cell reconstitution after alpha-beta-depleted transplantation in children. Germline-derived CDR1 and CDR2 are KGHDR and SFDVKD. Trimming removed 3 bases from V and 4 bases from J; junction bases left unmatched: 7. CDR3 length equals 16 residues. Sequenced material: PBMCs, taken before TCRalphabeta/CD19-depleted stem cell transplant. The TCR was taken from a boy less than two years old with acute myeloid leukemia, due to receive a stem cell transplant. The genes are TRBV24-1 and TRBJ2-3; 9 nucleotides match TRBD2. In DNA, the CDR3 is TGTGCCACCAGTGATACCCAGCGGGAGGAGGCAGATACGCAGTATTTT. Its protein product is CATSDTQREEADTQYF.